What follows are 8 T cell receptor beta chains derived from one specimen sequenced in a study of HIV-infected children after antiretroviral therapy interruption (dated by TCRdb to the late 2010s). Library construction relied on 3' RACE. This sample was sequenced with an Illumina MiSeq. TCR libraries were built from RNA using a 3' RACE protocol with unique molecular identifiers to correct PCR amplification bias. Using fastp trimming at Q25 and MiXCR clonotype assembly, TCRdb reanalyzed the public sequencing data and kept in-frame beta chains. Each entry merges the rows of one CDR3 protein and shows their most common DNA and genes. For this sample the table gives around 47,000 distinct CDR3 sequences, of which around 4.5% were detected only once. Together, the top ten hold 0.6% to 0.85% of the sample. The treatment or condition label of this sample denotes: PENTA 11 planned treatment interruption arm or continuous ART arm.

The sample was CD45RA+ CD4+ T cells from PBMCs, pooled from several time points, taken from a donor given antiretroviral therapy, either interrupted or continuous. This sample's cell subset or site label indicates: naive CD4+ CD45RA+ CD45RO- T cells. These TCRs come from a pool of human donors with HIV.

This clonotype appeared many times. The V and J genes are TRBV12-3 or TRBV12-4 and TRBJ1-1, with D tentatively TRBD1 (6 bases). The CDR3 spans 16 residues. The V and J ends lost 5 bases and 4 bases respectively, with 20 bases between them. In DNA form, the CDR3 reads TGTGCCAGCAGTCCCCCACACCGGGGGCGTAGCACTGAAGCTTTCTTT. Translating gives CASSPPHRGRSTEAFF.

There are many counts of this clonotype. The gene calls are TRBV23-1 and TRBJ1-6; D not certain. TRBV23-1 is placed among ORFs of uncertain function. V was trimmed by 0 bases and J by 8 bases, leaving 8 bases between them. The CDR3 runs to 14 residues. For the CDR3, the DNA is TGCGCCAGCAGTCAATCTGAAGCCCATTCACCCCTCCACTTT. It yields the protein CASSQSEAHSPLHF.

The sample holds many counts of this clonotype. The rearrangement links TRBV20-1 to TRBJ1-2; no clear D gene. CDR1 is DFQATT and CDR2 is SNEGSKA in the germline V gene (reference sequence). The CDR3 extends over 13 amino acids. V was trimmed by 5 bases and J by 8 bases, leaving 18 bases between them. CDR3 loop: CSALTGAYVGYTF. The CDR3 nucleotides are TGCAGTGCTCTCACCGGAGCCTATGTAGGCTACACCTTC.

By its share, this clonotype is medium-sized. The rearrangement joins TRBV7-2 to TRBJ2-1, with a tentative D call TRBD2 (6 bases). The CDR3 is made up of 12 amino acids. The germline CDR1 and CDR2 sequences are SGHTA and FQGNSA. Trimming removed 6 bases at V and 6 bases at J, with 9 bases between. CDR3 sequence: CASSRLVNEQFF. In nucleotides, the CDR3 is TGTGCCAGCAGTCGACTAGTCAATGAGCAGTTCTTC.

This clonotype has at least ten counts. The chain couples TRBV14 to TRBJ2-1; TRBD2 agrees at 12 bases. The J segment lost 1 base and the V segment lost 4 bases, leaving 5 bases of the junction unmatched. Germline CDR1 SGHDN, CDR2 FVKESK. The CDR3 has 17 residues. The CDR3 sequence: CASSLRLAGASYNEQFF. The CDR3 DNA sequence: TGTGCCAGCAGCCTCCGACTAGCGGGGGCTTCCTACAATGAGCAGTTCTTC.

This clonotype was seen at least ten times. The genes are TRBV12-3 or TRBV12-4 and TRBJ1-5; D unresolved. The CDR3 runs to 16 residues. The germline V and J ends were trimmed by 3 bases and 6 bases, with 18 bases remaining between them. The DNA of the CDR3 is TGTGCCAGCAGTTTCGCCGGGTCCATTTACGGTCAGCCCCAGCATTTT. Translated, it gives CASSFAGSIYGQPQHF.

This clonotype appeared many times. The CDR3 DNA follows: TGCAGTGCTAGAGATTGGTCAGATACGCAGTATTTT. Protein sequence: CSARDWSDTQYF. V usage is TRBV20-1 and J usage is TRBJ2-3; D not certain. Per the germline V gene, CDR1 is DFQATT and CDR2 is SNEGSKA (reference sequence). V lost 0 bases and J lost 4, with 5 bases in between. The CDR3 runs 12 residues.

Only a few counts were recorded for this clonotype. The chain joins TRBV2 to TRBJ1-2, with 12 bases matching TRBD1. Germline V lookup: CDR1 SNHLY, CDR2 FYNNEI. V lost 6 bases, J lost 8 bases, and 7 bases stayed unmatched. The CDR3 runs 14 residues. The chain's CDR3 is CASRVGQGAHGYTF. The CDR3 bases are TGTGCCAGCAGGGTGGGACAGGGGGCTCACGGCTACACCTTC.